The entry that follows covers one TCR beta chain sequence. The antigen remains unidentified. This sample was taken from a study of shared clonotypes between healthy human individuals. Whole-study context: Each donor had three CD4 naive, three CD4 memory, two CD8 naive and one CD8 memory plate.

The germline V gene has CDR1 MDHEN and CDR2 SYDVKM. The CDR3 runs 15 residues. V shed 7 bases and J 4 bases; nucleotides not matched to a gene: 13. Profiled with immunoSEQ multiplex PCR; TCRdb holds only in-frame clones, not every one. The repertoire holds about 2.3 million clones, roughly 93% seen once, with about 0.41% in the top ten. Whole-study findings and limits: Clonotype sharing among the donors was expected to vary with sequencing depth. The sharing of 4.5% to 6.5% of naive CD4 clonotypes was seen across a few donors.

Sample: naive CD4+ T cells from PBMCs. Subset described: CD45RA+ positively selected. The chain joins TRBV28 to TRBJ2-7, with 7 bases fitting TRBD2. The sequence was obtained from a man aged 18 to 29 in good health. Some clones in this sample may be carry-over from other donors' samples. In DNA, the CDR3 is TGTGCCAGCATCTCCCCCGGCGGGGGTTGGTACGAGCAGTACTTC. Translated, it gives CASISPGGGWYEQYF.